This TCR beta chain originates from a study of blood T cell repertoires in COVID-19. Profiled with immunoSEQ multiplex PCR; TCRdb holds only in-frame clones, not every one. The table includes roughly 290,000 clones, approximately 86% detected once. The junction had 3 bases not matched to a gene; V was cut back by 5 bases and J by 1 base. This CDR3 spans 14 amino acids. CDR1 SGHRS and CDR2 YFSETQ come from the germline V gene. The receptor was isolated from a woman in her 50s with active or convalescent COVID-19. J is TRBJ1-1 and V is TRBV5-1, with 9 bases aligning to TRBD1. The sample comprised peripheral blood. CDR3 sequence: CASRPGQGNTEAFF. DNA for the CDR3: TGCGCCAGCAGACCGGGACAGGGGAACACTGAAGCTTTCTTT.